The present T cell receptor (beta chain) was sequenced within a study of Ad26.COV2.S vaccination and SARS-CoV-2 variants. Study information: In the COV1001 trial, the donor was in the Ad26.COV2.S arm. Study-level points and caveats: Breadth measured for non-spike TCRs was similar across vaccine and placebo recipients.

Sequencing used immunoSEQ multiplex PCR; TCRdb keeps in-frame clones, though not all of them. This repertoire shows some 370,000 clones, about four fifths found once; its top ten account for nearly 7.5%. Stated treatment: around 19 received Ad26.COV2.S at low or high dose, single or two shots; a few received placebo; per-sample allocation not given. The samples were gathered on day 63 after the first injection of vaccine or placebo. An adult of 18-55 years in Boston served as donor. Expressing Wuhan-strain SARS-CoV-2 spike, an Ad26 vector served as the vaccine. Germline V gene sequence: CDR1 LGHDT, CDR2 YNNKEL (reference sequence). The CDR3 has 14 amino acids. V gave up 4 bases and J gave up 7 bases; unmatched junction bases: 6. This clone was detected a few times. Its antigen is currently unknown.

The sequence came from a person between 18 and 59 years old who received the Ad26.COV2.S COVID-19 vaccine or a placebo. The chain employs TRBV3-1 (or the pseudogene TRBV3-2) and TRBJ2-2; 7 nucleotides line up with TRBD1. Sequenced material: peripheral blood, taken in a trial of Ad26.COV2.S vaccine versus placebo. CDR3 sequence (DNA): TGTGCCAGCAGCCGACAGGGCAGGAACGGGGAGCTGTTTTTT. Residues: CASSRQGRNGELFF.